This TCR beta chain is drawn from a study of T-cell reconstitution after alpha-beta-depleted transplantation in children. General study findings and limits: The main origin of T-cell counts and diversity one year after transplant was newly produced T cells. Expanded clones from the graft, numbering several hundred, reportedly supplied alpha-beta T cells about two months after transplant. There were some patients whose high TCRbeta diversity at day 60 came from surviving recipient T cells and thymic progenitors.

Only a few counts were recorded for this clonotype. The target antigen is unknown. Preparation of the TCRbeta library used unique molecular identifiers. In TCRdb, the PCR reads were re-called with MiXCR into one record per CDR3 protein. Of fewer than 700,000 distinct CDR3 sequences detected, around 13% appear once; the ten largest clones hold 2% to 2.5%. Per the germline V gene, CDR1 is LGHDT and CDR2 is YNNKEL (reference sequence). V shed 1 base, J shed 6 bases, and the junction held 2 bases outside the gene matches. The length of the CDR3 is 15 residues. The input for sequencing was PBMCs, mostly from graft donor cells, taken 360 days after TCRalphabeta/CD19-depleted stem cell transplant. The V call is TRBV3-1, the J call TRBJ2-3, with 12 nucleotides matching TRBD2. The source of this sequence is a male patient younger than 18 who had a stem cell transplant for acute myeloid leukemia, so the T cells may come from the graft donor. CDR3 residues: CASSQVTSGRDTQYF. CDR3 nucleotides: TGTGCCAGCAGCCAAGTCACTAGCGGGAGGGATACGCAGTATTTT.